The 14 T cell receptor beta chains given below trace back to one sample, sequenced in a study of response to subunit inactivated influenza vaccine. Via MiXCR, TCRdb re-called the RT-PCR reads, giving one row per CDR3 protein. This table holds around 750,000 distinct CDR3 sequences, 21% found once. The sequenced sample was PBMCs from blood, obtained roughly 5 days after vaccination. Every receptor here comes from a man aged 50 or older who received an inactivated influenza vaccine.

This rearrangement joins TRBV7-8 to TRBJ2-1; either TRBD1 or TRBD2 may supply D (5 bases each). CDR3 length equals 15 residues. The V end was cut by 3 bases, the J end by 4 bases, with 13 bases between. Per germline, CDR1 SGHVS and CDR2 FQNEAQ. CDR3 residues: CASSFIGDRYNEQFF. For the CDR3, the DNA is TGTGCCAGCAGCTTCATAGGGGACCGTTACAATGAGCAGTTCTTC.

The CDR3 region is CASSLLLGFNEQYF. The CDR3 bases are TGTGCCAGCAGCTTACTTCTAGGGTTCAACGAGCAGTACTTC. The rearrangement links TRBV7-2 to TRBJ2-7; D is undetermined. Trimming removed 2 bases at V and 5 bases at J, with 13 bases between. Germline values: CDR1 SGHTA, CDR2 FQGNSA. This CDR3 spans 14 amino acids.

This clonotype was recorded many times. The J gene is TRBJ1-2, the V gene TRBV4-3; 10 positions agree with TRBD1. This CDR3 spans 16 amino acids. The J segment lost 5 bases and the V segment lost 1 base, leaving 7 bases of the junction unmatched. Looked up from germline, CDR1 is LGHNA and CDR2 is YSLEER. In nucleotides, the CDR3 is TGCGCCAGCAGCCAAGGGATCGGGACAGGGGTTTATGGCTACACCTTC. Residues: CASSQGIGTGVYGYTF.

This clonotype was observed a handful of times. The chain is built from TRBV12-3 or TRBV12-4 and TRBJ1-2, with 10 bases lining up with TRBD1. CDR3 length equals 16 residues. After removal of 4 bases from V and 4 bases from J, the junction contained 9 bases not matched to a gene. CDR3 DNA: TGTGCCAGCAGTTCCCTAGGACAGGGGGTGGTCTATGGCTACACCTTC. Its translation is CASSSLGQGVVYGYTF.

In this sample, this clonotype turned up a few times. The genes are TRBV5-1 and TRBJ2-3; no clear D gene. Germline CDR1 and CDR2: SGHRS and YFSETQ. CDR3 length: 12 amino acids. V lost 4 bases, J lost 5 bases, and 8 bases lay in between. The chain's CDR3 is CASSPAIDTQYF. DNA of the CDR3: TGCGCCAGCAGCCCGGCAATAGATACGCAGTATTTT.

This chain joins TRBV15 and TRBJ2-7; tentatively, D is TRBD1 (5 bases). The CDR3 loop spans 16 amino acids. The ends were cut back, 1 base at V and 4 bases at J, with 17 bases in the middle. In germline, CDR1 is LNHNV, CDR2 YYDKDF (reference sequence). The CDR3 nucleotides are TGTGCCACCAGCAGAGCCACCGGACACCAATTATACGAGCAGTACTTC. Its translation: CATSRATGHQLYEQYF.

The chain links TRBV7-6 to TRBJ2-3, with 8 bases fitting TRBD2. The CDR3 consists of 15 residues. Germline assignment: CDR1 SGHVS and CDR2 FNYEAQ. V shed 0 bases and J 4 bases; nucleotides not matched to a gene: 3. In DNA, the CDR3 is TGTGCCAGCAGCTTAGCAGGGACTAGTGCAGATACGCAGTATTTT. Its protein product is CASSLAGTSADTQYF.

The rearrangement joins TRBV6-5 to TRBJ1-5; TRBD1 matches at 7 bases. The CDR3 covers 19 residues. V lost 0 bases, J lost 4 bases, and 15 bases stayed unmatched. CDR1 MNHEY and CDR2 SVGAGI come from the germline V gene. CDR3 residues: CASSYSFRRQGTVNQPQHF. The CDR3 DNA sequence: TGTGCCAGCAGTTACTCGTTCCGTAGGCAAGGGACAGTTAATCAGCCCCAGCATTTT.

This chain uses TRBV5-1 with TRBJ2-5, with D perhaps matching TRBD1 or TRBD2 (5 bases each). The V gene lost 4 bases and the J gene lost 5 bases, with 15 bases spanning the gap. There are 14 residues in the CDR3. Germline lookup yields CDR1 SGHRS and CDR2 YFSETQ. The CDR3 here is CASSTGTARETQYF. The CDR3 coding sequence is TGCGCCAGCAGCACCGGGACGGCCCGGGAGACCCAGTACTTC. The complete variable domain, with remaining parts taken from reference TRBV5-1 and TRBJ2-5, reads KAGVTQTPRYLIKTRGQQVTLSCSPISGHRSVSWYQQTPGQGLQFLFEYFSETQRNKGNFPGRFSGRQFSNSRSEMNVSTLELGDSALYLCASSTGTARETQYFGPGTRLLVL.

V is TRBV2 and J is TRBJ2-2; possibly TRBD1 for D (5 bases). The CDR3 covers 14 residues. Per germline, CDR1 SNHLY and CDR2 FYNNEI. V was pared by 7 bases and J by 4 bases, with 13 bases between. CDR3 nucleotides: TGTGCCAGCAAGTCCGGACAAGCCACCGGGGAGCTGTTTTTT. This encodes CASKSGQATGELFF.

This clonotype showed up just a few times. The rearrangement links TRBV5-1 to TRBJ2-1; D unresolved. This CDR3 spans 12 amino acids. Germline V gene sequence: CDR1 SGHRS, CDR2 YFSETQ. V was trimmed by 4 bases and J by 5 bases, leaving 7 bases between them. The CDR3 sequence is CASSAQDNEQFF. The CDR3 coding sequence is TGCGCCAGCAGCGCCCAAGACAATGAGCAGTTCTTC. Combining the CDR3 with reference TRBV5-1 and TRBJ2-1 gives the whole variable domain KAGVTQTPRYLIKTRGQQVTLSCSPISGHRSVSWYQQTPGQGLQFLFEYFSETQRNKGNFPGRFSGRQFSNSRSEMNVSTLELGDSALYLCASSAQDNEQFFGPGTRLTVL.

This clonotype was observed a handful of times. The rearrangement links TRBV12-3 or TRBV12-4 to TRBJ1-2; D unclear. Trimming stripped 5 bases from V and 4 bases from J, with 17 bases between. The CDR3 extends over 15 amino acids. CDR3 sequence (DNA): TGTGCCAGCAGTCCGAGTCAGCCGGGGTCCTATGGCTACACCTTC. It translates to CASSPSQPGSYGYTF.

This clonotype was counted only a few times. The V gene is TRBV12-3 or TRBV12-4, the J gene TRBJ1-1; a possible D gene is TRBD1 (5 bases). This CDR3 is 12 amino acids long. V gave up 6 bases and J gave up 5 bases, with 10 bases separating them. This CDR3 is CASSTEGTEAFF. CDR3 nucleotide sequence: TGTGCCAGCAGCACCGAGGGGACTGAAGCTTTCTTT.

The gene calls are TRBV6-2 or TRBV6-3 and TRBJ2-1, with a possible D match to TRBD2 (6 bases). The V and J ends lost 1 base and 0 bases respectively, with 7 bases between them. The CDR3 has 15 amino acids. Germline assignment: CDR1 MNHEY and CDR2 SVGEGT. CDR3 nucleotide sequence: TGTGCCAGCAGTTACTGGGACTCCTCCTACAATGAGCAGTTCTTC. Its protein product is CASSYWDSSYNEQFF.